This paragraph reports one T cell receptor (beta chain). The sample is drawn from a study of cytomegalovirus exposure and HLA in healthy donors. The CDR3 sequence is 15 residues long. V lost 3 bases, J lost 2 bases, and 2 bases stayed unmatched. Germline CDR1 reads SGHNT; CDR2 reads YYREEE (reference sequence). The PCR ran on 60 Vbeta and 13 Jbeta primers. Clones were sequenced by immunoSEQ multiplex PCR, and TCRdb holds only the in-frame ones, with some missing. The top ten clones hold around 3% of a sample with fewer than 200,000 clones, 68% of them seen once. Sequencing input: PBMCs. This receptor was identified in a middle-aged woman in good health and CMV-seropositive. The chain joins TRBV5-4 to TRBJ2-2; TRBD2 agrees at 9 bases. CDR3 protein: CASSSGLANTGELFF. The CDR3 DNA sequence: TGTGCCAGCAGCTCGGGACTAGCCAACACCGGGGAGCTGTTTTTT.